The sequence of this T cell receptor (beta chain) was determined in a study of T cell repertoires in cytomegalovirus infection. TCRdb reprocessed the reads with MiXCR, giving one entry per CDR3 protein. The profile shows about 60,000 distinct CDR3 sequences, about a fifth of them singletons. The CDR3 has 14 residues. Germline V gene sequence: CDR1 SGHVS, CDR2 FQNEAQ. With V trimmed by 5 bases and J by 8 bases, 8 bases remained unmatched. A word on this clonotype: What it binds is not known.

The receptor was isolated from a human donor in good health (CMV status not recorded). Some clones in this sample may be carry-over from other donors' samples. Material: CD8+ T cells from cultured PBMCs, obtained from culture after CMV antigen stimulation. V usage is TRBV7-8 and J usage is TRBJ1-4; 7 bases map to TRBD1. CDR3 coding DNA: TGTGCCAGCAGCCTACGGACAGGCGGGGAAAAACTGTTTTTT. This encodes CASSLRTGGEKLFF.